This T cell receptor (beta chain) comes out of a study of cytomegalovirus exposure and HLA in healthy donors. The ends were cut back, 5 bases at V and 2 bases at J, with 12 bases in the middle. The CDR3 is 14 residues long. Germline loops: CDR1 MNHEY, CDR2 SMNVEV (reference sequence). Study outcomes and limitations: In a later analysis, an Asian-associated ancestry cluster reportedly showed fewer N-insertions than the approximately 610-donor mean. Indistinguishable V segments, including TRBV6-2 and TRBV6-3, were excluded. Available immune exposure information covered CMV serostatus only. Apparent HLA restriction characterized most CMV-associated TCR beta chains in a later analysis.

The PCR used 60 Vbeta and 13 Jbeta primers. Method: immunoSEQ multiplex PCR; TCRdb's copy keeps in-frame clones and lacks some. Recorded here are some 110,000 clones; the top ten clones represent less than 3.5%. As for this clone: The antigen is not known.

This clonotype was obtained from a man between 25 and 39 years old in good health and CMV-seronegative. Material: PBMCs. This chain links TRBV27 with TRBJ1-2; possible D gene TRBD1, 5 bases. For the CDR3, the DNA is TGTGCCAGCAGTCCCGGAGGGGACAACTATGGCTACACCTTC. As protein: CASSPGGDNYGYTF.